These T cell receptor beta chains were read from a single sample in a study of beta chain features in type 1 diabetes. Clones were read by immunoSEQ multiplex PCR, and TCRdb kept only the in-frame ones, dropping some. The table lists tens of thousands of clones, 30% to 35% of them singletons. Sequencing was done on a sample of stem cell memory CD4+ T cells from blood. Receptors were obtained from a young woman in good health. The CDR3 runs from the conserved cysteine through the conserved F or W. Each record gives: D gene, J gene, V gene, CDR3 length, clone size, CDR3 protein, CDR3 DNA. A D gene is named only where the DNA matches it firmly. Some rows mark clone size as missing; the rest say once, few, many or name a class of expanded clone.

>TRBD1|TRBJ2-1|TRBV6-5|14|few
CASSPGTGANEQFF
TGTGCCAGCAGTCCCGGGACAGGGGCCAATGAGCAGTTCTTC
>TRBD2|TRBJ2-1|TRBV19|16|few
CASSIYIGTSLHEQFF
TGTGCCAGTAGTATATATATTGGGACTAGTTTGCATGAGCAGTTCTTC
>-|TRBJ2-1|TRBV7-9|13|few
CASSFGGLNEQFF
TGTGCCAGCAGCTTCGGCGGGCTCAATGAGCAGTTCTTC
>-|TRBJ2-6|TRBV5-8|15|-
CASSLAGSGANVLTF
TGTGCCAGCAGCTTGGCGGGGTCCGGGGCCAACGTCCTGACTTTC
>TRBD1|TRBJ2-1|TRBV14|17|few
CASSQDLGTGVWNEQFF
TGTGCCAGCAGCCAAGATCTCGGGACAGGGGTGTGGAATGAGCAGTTCTTC
>TRBD2|TRBJ2-5|TRBV5-4|15|few
CASSLEGGGGETQYF
TGTGCCAGCAGCTTGGAGGGCGGGGGAGGAGAGACCCAGTACTTC
>-|TRBJ1-1|TRBV18|12|-
CASSSVPYEAFF
TGTGCCAGCTCCTCGGTGCCCTATGAAGCTTTCTTT
>-|TRBJ2-2|TRBV4-1|15|-
CASSQGLVYTGELFF
TGCGCCAGCAGCCAAGGACTAGTTTACACCGGGGAGCTGTTTTTT
>TRBD1|TRBJ2-7|TRBV4-3|17|-
CASSQARGTGLLYEQYF
TGCGCCAGCAGCCAAGCCCGGGGGACAGGGTTGCTCTACGAGCAGTACTTC
>-|TRBJ2-5|TRBV7-9|14|few
CASSPTGALETQYF
TGTGCCAGCAGCCCGACTGGGGCGTTGGAGACCCAGTACTTC
>TRBD2|TRBJ2-7|TRBV11-2|16|-
CASRKLRGAKFYEQYF
TGTGCCAGCAGAAAATTGCGGGGGGCCAAGTTTTACGAGCAGTACTTC
>-|TRBJ2-1|TRBV2|12|once
CASSEGGNEQFF
TGTGCCAGCAGTGAAGGAGGAAATGAGCAGTTCTTC
>TRBD2|TRBJ2-1|TRBV9|16|-
CASSVLGTSSYNEQFF
TGTGCCAGCAGCGTGCTTGGGACTAGCTCCTACAATGAGCAGTTCTTC
>TRBD2|TRBJ2-7|TRBV6-1|17|-
CASSEAGRRGGAYEQYF
TGTGCCAGCAGTGAAGCAGGGCGGCGGGGGGGAGCCTACGAGCAGTACTTC
>TRBD1|TRBJ1-2|TRBV7-2|14|-
CASSPPGTGNGYTF
TGTGCCAGCAGCCCCCCCGGGACAGGAAACGGCTACACCTTC
>-|TRBJ1-5|TRBV21-1|15|few
CASSSQDREEQPQHF
TGTGCCAGCAGCAGCCAGGACAGGGAAGAACAGCCCCAGCATTTT
>-|TRBJ2-2|TRBV19|15|once
CATRKGVSLAGELFF
TGTGCCACCCGTAAGGGGGTCTCCCTGGCCGGGGAGCTGTTTTTT
>TRBD1|TRBJ2-7|TRBV6-5|12|-
CASTRQGHEQYF
TGTGCCAGCACCAGACAGGGCCACGAGCAGTACTTC
>TRBD1|TRBJ1-2|TRBV7-9|15|-
CASSLWSGGNYGYTF
TGTGCCAGCAGCTTATGGTCAGGGGGGAACTATGGCTACACCTTC
>-|TRBJ2-2|TRBV6-5|14|-
CASSYLPGIGELFF
TGTGCCAGCAGTTACTTACCAGGGATCGGGGAGCTGTTTTTT
>TRBD1|TRBJ2-7|TRBV12-5|16|-
CASGLVIGTGTYEQYF
TGTGCTAGTGGTTTGGTAATCGGGACAGGGACCTACGAGCAGTACTTC
>TRBD1|TRBJ2-3|TRBV7-3|15|-
CASSSTGGYTDTQYF
TGTGCCAGCAGCTCGACAGGGGGGTACACAGATACGCAGTATTTT
>TRBD1|TRBJ1-2|TRBV7-2|15|-
CASSLAGTGSYGYTF
TGTGCCAGCAGCTTAGCGGGGACAGGGAGCTATGGCTACACCTTC
>-|TRBJ2-5|TRBV5-1|16|-
CASSSTLAASIETQYF
TGCGCCAGCAGCTCTACCTTAGCGGCCTCCATTGAGACCCAGTACTTC
>TRBD2|TRBJ2-3|TRBV7-9|15|few
CASSSGTSGRDTQYF
TGTGCCAGCAGCTCCGGGACTAGCGGGAGGGATACGCAGTATTTT
>TRBD1|TRBJ2-3|TRBV9|16|-
CASSVETGAHTDTQYF
TGTGCCAGCAGCGTAGAAACAGGGGCCCACACAGATACGCAGTATTTT
>-|TRBJ1-5|TRBV6-6|14|-
CASSRQTFNQPQHF
TGTGCCAGCAGTAGACAGACTTTCAATCAGCCCCAGCATTTT
>-|TRBJ2-2|TRBV7-2|12|few
CASSPYTGELFF
TGTGCCAGCAGCCCATACACCGGGGAGCTGTTTTTT
>TRBD2|TRBJ2-7|TRBV5-1|14|-
CASSTGTSAHEQYF
TGCGCCAGCAGCACCGGGACTAGCGCCCACGAGCAGTACTTC
>-|TRBJ2-5|TRBV5-6|13|-
CASSLTDQETQYF
TGTGCCAGCAGCTTAACAGACCAAGAGACCCAGTACTTC
>TRBD2|TRBJ2-1|TRBV28|18|-
CASSWSGEGLAGEGEQFF
TGTGCCAGCAGTTGGTCTGGTGAGGGACTAGCGGGAGAAGGAGAGCAGTTCTTC
>-|TRBJ1-1|TRBV5-1|14|-
CASSLAVASTEAFF
TGCGCCAGCAGCTTGGCCGTGGCCTCCACTGAAGCTTTCTTT